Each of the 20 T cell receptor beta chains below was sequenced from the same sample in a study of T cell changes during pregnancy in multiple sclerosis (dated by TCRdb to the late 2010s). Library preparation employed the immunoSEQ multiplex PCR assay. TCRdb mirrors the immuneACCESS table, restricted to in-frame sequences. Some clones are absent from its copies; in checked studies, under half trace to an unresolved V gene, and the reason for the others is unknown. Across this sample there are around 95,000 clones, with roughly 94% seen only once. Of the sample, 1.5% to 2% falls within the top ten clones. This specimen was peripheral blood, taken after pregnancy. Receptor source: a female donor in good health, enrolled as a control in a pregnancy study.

CDR3 sequence (DNA): TGCGCCAGCAGCCTTGTTGGGGGGAGCCCATACAATGAGCAGTTCTTC. Protein sequence: CASSLVGGSPYNEQFF. V and J are TRBV5-1 and TRBJ2-1; D may be TRBD2 (6 bases). The CDR3 has 16 residues. Looked up from germline, CDR1 is SGHRS and CDR2 is YFSETQ. V gave up 4 bases and J gave up 4 bases, with 18 bases separating them. The full variable domain, with the rest looked up from reference TRBV5-1 and TRBJ2-1, is KAGVTQTPRYLIKTRGQQVTLSCSPISGHRSVSWYQQTPGQGLQFLFEYFSETQRNKGNFPGRFSGRQFSNSRSEMNVSTLELGDSALYLCASSLVGGSPYNEQFFGPGTRLTVL.

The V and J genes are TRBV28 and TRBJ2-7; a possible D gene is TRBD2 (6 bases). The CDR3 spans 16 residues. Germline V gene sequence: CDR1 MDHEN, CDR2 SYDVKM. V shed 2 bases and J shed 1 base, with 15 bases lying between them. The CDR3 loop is CASSLPFGGLSYEQYF. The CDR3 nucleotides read TGTGCCAGCAGTTTACCGTTTGGGGGGTTGTCCTACGAGCAGTACTTC.

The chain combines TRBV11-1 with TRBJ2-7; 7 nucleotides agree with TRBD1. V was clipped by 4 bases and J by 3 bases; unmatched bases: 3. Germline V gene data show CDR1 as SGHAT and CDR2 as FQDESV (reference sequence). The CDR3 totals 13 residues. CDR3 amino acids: CASSSGGVYEQYF. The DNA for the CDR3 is TGTGCCAGCAGCTCAGGGGGAGTCTACGAGCAGTACTTC.

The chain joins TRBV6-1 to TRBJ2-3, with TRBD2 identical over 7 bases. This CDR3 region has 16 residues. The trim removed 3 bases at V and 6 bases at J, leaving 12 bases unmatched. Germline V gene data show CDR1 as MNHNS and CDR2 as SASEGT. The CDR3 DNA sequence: TGTGCCAGCAGTGATTTGGCGGGAGTAGTAAGCGATACGCAGTATTTT. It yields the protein CASSDLAGVVSDTQYF.

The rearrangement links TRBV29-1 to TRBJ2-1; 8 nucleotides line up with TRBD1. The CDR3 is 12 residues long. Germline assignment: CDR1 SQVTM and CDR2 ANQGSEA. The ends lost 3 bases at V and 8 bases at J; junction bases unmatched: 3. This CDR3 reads CSVDDRGDEQFF. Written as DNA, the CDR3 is TGCAGCGTTGATGACAGGGGCGATGAGCAGTTCTTC.

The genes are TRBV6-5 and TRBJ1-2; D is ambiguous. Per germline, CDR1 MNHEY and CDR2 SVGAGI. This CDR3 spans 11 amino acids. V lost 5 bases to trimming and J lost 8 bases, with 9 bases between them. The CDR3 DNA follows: TGTGCCAGCAGTCGGGGTGAGGGCTACACCTTC. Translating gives CASSRGEGYTF.

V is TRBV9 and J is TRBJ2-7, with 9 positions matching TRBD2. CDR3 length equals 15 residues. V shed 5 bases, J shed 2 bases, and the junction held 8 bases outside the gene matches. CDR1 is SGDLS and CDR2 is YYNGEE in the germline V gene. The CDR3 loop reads CASSPLAGYTYEQYF. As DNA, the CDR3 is TGTGCCAGCAGTCCTCTAGCGGGGTACACCTACGAGCAGTACTTC.

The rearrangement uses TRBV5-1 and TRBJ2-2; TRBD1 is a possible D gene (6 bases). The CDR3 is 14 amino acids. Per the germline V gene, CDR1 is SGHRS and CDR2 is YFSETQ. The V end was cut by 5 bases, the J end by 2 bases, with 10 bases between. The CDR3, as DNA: TGCGCCAGCAGAGACAGGACTAACACCGGGGAGCTGTTTTTT. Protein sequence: CASRDRTNTGELFF.

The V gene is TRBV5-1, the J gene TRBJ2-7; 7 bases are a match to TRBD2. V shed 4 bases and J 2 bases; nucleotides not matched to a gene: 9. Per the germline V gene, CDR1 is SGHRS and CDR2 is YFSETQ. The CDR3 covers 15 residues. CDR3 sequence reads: CASSGGPSGTYEQYF. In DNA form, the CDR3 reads TGCGCCAGCAGCGGGGGTCCAAGCGGGACCTACGAGCAGTACTTC.

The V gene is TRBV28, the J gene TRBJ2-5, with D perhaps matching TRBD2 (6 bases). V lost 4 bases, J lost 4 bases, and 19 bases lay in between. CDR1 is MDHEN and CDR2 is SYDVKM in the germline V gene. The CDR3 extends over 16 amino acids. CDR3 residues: CASSSPKEMGGETQYF. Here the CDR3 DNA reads TGTGCCAGCAGTTCCCCAAAAGAAATGGGGGGAGAGACCCAGTACTTC.

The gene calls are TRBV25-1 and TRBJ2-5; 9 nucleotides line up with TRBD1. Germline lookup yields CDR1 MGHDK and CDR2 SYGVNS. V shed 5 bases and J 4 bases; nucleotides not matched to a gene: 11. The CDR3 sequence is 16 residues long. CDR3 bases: TGTGCCAGCAGTCCTCTTACAGGGGGCGAGGGAGAGACCCAGTACTTC. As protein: CASSPLTGGEGETQYF.

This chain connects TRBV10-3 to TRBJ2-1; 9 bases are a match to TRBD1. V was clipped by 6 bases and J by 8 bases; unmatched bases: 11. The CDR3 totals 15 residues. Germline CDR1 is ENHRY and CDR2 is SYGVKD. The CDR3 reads CAISFRDRDIDEQFF. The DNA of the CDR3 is TGTGCCATCAGCTTCCGGGACAGGGATATCGATGAGCAGTTCTTC.

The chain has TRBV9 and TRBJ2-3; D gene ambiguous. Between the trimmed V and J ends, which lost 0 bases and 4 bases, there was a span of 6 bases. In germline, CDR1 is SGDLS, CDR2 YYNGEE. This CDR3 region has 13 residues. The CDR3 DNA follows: TGTGCCAGCAGCGTAGCTACGGCAGATACGCAGTATTTT. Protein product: CASSVATADTQYF.

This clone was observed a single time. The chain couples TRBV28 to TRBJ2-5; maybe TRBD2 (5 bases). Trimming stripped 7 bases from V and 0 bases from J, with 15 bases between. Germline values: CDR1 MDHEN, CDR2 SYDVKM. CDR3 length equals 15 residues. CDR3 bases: TGTGCCAGCACCCGTGGAGCCGGGAACCAAGAGACCCAGTACTTC. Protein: CASTRGAGNQETQYF.

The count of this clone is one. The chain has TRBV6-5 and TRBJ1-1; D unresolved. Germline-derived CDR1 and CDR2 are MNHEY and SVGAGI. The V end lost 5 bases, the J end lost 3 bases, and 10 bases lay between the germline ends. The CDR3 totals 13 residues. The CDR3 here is CASSRGSYTEAFF. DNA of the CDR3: TGTGCCAGCAGTCGGGGTAGTTACACTGAAGCTTTCTTT.

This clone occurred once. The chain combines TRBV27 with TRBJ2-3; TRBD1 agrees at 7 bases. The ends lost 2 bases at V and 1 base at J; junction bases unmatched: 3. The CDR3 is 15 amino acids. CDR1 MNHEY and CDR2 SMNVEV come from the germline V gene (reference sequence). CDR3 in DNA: TGTGCCAGCAGTTTAGTAGGGACAGGCACAGATACGCAGTATTTT. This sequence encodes CASSLVGTGTDTQYF.

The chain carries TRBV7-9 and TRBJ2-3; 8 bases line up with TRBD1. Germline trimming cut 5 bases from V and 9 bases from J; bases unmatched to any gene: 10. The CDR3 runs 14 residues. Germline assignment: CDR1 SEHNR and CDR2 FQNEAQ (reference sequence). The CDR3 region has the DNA TGTGCCAGCAGCCATCCCCAGGGGGCCGCCACGCAGTATTTT. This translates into CASSHPQGAATQYF.

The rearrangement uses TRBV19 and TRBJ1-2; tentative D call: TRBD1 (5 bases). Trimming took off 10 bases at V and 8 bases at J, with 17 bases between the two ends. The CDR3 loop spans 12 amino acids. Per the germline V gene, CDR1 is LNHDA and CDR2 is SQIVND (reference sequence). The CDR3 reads CAILGGRGGYTF. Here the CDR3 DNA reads TGTGCCATCCTGGGGGGGAGGGGAGGCTACACCTTC.

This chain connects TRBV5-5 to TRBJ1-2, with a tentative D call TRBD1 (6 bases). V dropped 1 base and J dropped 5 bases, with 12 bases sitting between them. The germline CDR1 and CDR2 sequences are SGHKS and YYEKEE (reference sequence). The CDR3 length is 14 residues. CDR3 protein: CASSLPGQTYGYTF. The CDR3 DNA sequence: TGTGCCAGCAGCTTGCCTGGACAGACTTATGGCTACACCTTC.

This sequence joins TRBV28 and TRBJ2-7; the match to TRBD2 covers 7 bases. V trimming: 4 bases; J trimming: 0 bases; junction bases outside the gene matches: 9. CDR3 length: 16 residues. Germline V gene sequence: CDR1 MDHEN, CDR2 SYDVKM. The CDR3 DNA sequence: TGTGCCAGCAGTTCCCCCGGACTAGGGAGCTCCTACGAGCAGTACTTC. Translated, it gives CASSSPGLGSSYEQYF.